This TCR beta chain came from a study of T-cell reconstitution after alpha-beta-depleted transplantation in children. Preparation of the TCRbeta library involved a method that used unique molecular identifiers. TCRdb re-analysed the PCR reads in MiXCR, keeping a single row per CDR3 protein. The table lists around 71,000 distinct CDR3 sequences, about 6.7% of them singletons. V lost 4 bases and J lost 2; bases outside the gene matches: 11. Germline assignment: CDR1 SGDLS and CDR2 YYNGEE. The CDR3 covers 17 residues. This chain joins TRBV9 and TRBJ2-3, with 9 bases that match TRBD2. Material: PBMCs from the stem cell graft donor, obtained from the stem cell graft. This TCR derives from a human donor who donated a stem cell graft to a child with acute lymphoblastic leukemia. CDR3 in amino acids: CASSSGGGAGFTDTQYF. CDR3 bases: TGTGCCAGCAGCTCTGGCGGGGGGGCCGGATTCACAGATACGCAGTATTTT.